This T cell receptor beta chain comes out of a study of T-cell memory formation after mild COVID-19 (dated by TCRdb to the early 2020s). Study-wide context: Most TCR sequence clusters were specific to one of the two donors. The cohort was made up of two young adult volunteers, one female and one male, who were previously healthy. In a couple of donors, T-cell clones that expanded and contracted after mild COVID-19 were followed by sequencing TCRalpha and TCRbeta repertoires longitudinally.

As for this clonotype: Its binding antigen is unknown. Base-call qualities are not available, and no considerably larger clone is one nucleotide away.

Data came from an Illumina NovaSeq 6000. Using 5'RACE with constant-segment primers, TCRalpha and TCRbeta cDNA libraries were constructed, with sample barcodes and unique molecular identifiers added in the process. Trizol reagent was used to extract RNA from every sample. Amplification of the libraries took two PCR steps, and the second step added a second sample barcode plus Illumina TruSeq adapters. Libraries were sequenced on an Illumina NovaSeq with 2 x 150 bp paired-end reads. The study's own analysis went as follows. Reads were demultiplexed and collapsed into UMI-guided consensus sequences with migec v1.2.7. With mixcr v2.1.11, UMI consensuses were aligned to TRA and TRB V and J templates and assembled into clonotypes. A clonotype was counted as expanded or contracted only if both edgeR and NoisET called the change significant, with noise models trained on biological replicates. edgeR calls used a false discovery rate-adjusted p below 0.01 and a log2 fold-change threshold of 1. As an exploratory analysis of dynamics, max-normalized trajectories of the 1000 most abundant clonotypes were examined with PCA combined with hierarchical clustering. Separately sequenced CD4+ and CD8+ repertoires were used to assign a CD4 or CD8 phenotype to each responding clone. The public reads were quality trimmed at Q25 with fastp and then assembled into clones with MiXCR by TCRdb, keeping productive beta chains. CDR3 protein sequences are deduplicated, and each keeps its most common genes and DNA. The V and J calls reflect TCRdb's pipeline rather than the authors' work. For this sample there are just over 50,000 distinct CDR3 sequences; over 9% appear just once. 12% of the sample comes from the top ten.

Ficoll-Paque density gradient centrifugation was the method used to isolate PBMCs. The germline V gene specifies LGHNA as CDR1 and YSLEER as CDR2. Trimming at the junction amounts to 4 bases on V and 5 bases on J, and the germline ends lie 15 bases apart. Reading from cysteine to phenylalanine, the CDR3 counts 14 amino acids. This entry keeps only the CDR3 DNA: 42 bases, framed from base 1. Points the paper makes about the study in general: Contracting CD4+ clones appeared mostly in the CM and EM memory subsets, whereas CD8+ clones were enriched in EMRA. From day 15 to 85, contracting clones showed balanced CD4/CD8 phenotypes, whereas a second wave of clones that expanded from day 15 to 37 leaned towards CD4+. The study included only a couple of mild cases, and larger cohorts that include severe cases with pre-infection samples were judged to be necessary. The detection of some responding clones in pre-infection memory suggests that pre-existing cross-reactive memory T cells joined the SARS-CoV-2 response. Whether the second-wave clones peaking on day 37 were SARS-CoV-2 specific was not confirmed.

Material for sequencing was PBMCs or a T cell subset sorted from them (not recorded which). The V and J genes are TRBV4-3 and TRBJ2-7; there is no confident call for the D gene. The receptor comes from an adult woman who had mild COVID-19 (a few samples of this study predate the infection). The sample titles of this study are shuffled in the database, so cell type and time point are left out; the donor was told from shared clones. In nucleotides, the sequence is TGCGCCAGCAGCCGAAGTCTAAGAAGCGACGAGCAGTACTTC. It is translated as CASSRSLRSDEQYF.